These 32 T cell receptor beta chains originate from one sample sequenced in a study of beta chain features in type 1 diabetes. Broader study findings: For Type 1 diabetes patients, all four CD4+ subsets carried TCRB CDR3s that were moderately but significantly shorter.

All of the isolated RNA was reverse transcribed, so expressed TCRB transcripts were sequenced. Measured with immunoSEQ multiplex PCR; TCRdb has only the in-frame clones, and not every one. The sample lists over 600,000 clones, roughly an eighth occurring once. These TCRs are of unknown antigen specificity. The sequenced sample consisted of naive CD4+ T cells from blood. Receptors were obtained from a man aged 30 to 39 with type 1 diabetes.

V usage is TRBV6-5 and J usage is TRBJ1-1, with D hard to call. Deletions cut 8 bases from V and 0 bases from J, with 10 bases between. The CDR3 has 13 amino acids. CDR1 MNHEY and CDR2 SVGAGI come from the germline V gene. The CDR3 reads CASAGDMNTEAFF. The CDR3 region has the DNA TGTGCCAGCGCCGGAGACATGAACACTGAAGCTTTCTTT.

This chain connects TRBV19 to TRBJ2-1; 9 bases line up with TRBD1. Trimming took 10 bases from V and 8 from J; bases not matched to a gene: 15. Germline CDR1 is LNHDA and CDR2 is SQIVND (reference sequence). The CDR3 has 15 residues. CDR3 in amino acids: CATERGQGLWDEQFF. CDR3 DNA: TGTGCCACCGAGAGGGGACAGGGTTTATGGGATGAGCAGTTCTTC.

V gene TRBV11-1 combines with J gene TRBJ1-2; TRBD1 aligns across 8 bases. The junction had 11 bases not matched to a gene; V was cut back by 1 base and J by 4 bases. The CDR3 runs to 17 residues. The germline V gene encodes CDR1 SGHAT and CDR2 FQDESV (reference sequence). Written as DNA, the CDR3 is TGTGCCAGCAGCTTAGAACCGGGACAGGCTACGACCTATGGCTACACCTTC. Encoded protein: CASSLEPGQATTYGYTF.

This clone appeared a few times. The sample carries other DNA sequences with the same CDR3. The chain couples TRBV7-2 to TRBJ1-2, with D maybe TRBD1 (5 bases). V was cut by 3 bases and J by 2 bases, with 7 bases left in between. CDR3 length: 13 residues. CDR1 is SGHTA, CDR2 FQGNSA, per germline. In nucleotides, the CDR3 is TGTGCCAGCAGCTTGGACATGAACTATGGCTACACCTTC. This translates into CASSLDMNYGYTF. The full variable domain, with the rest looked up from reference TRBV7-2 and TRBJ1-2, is GAGVSQSPSNKVTEKGKDVELRCDPISGHTALYWYRQSLGQGLEFLIYFQGNSAPDKSGLPSDRFSAERTGGSVSTLTIQRTQQEDSAVYLCASSLDMNYGYTFGSGTRLTVV.

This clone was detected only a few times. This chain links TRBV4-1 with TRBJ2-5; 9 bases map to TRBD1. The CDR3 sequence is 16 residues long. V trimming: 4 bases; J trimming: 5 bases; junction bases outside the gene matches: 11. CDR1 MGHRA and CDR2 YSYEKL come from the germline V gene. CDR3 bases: TGCGCCAGCAGCCGATCCGGGACAGGGAGCGCGGAGACCCAGTACTTC. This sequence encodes CASSRSGTGSAETQYF.

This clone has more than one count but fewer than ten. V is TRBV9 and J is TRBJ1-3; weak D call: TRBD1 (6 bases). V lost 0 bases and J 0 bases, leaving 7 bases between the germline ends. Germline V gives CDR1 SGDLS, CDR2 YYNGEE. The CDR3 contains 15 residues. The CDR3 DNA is TGTGCCAGCAGCGTAGGAGGGGGCTCTGGAAACACCATATATTTT. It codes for CASSVGGGSGNTIYF.

The CDR3: CASSQEAPGNQPQHF. Written as DNA, the CDR3 is TGCGCCAGCAGCCAAGAGGCCCCGGGGAATCAGCCCCAGCATTTT. The rearrangement joins TRBV4-3 to TRBJ1-5; D remains unclear. Per the germline V gene, CDR1 is LGHNA and CDR2 is YSLEER. The ends were cut back, 0 bases at V and 4 bases at J, with 10 bases in the middle. This CDR3 is 15 amino acids long.

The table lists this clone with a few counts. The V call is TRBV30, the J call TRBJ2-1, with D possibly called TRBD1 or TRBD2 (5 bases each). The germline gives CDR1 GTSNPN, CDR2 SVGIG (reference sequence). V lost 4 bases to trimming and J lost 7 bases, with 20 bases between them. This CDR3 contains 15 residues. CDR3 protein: CAWTPGPTISNEQFF. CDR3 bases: TGTGCCTGGACCCCGGGACCGACTATCAGTAATGAGCAGTTCTTC.

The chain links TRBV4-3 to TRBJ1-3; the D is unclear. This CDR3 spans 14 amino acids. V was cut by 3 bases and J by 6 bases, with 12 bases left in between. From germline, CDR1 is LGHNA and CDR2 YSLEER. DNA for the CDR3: TGCGCCAGCAGCCAGGAGGATCTTGCAAACACCATATATTTT. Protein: CASSQEDLANTIYF.

The CDR3 DNA follows: TGTGCCAGCTCACCAACCATCGGGGCGGGAGACACCATATATTTT. It translates to CASSPTIGAGDTIYF. The chain is built from TRBV18 and TRBJ1-3; D may be TRBD1 (5 bases). CDR3 length equals 15 residues. The V gene lost 2 bases and the J gene lost 8 bases, with 16 bases spanning the gap. The germline V gene encodes CDR1 KGHSH and CDR2 LQKENI.

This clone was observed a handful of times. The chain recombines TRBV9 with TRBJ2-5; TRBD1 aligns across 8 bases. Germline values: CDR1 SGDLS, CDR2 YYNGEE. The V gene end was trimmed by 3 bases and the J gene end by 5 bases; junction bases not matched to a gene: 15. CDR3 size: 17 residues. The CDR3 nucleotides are TGTGCCAGCAGCGAATACGTGGACAGGGTAGGGTCCGAGACCCAGTACTTC. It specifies CASSEYVDRVGSETQYF.

The CDR3 DNA reads TGTGCCAGCAATCCTTTAAATGAAAAACTGTTTTTT. It translates to CASNPLNEKLFF. The gene calls are TRBV2 and TRBJ1-4; D unclear. The CDR3 has 12 amino acids. With 7 bases removed from V and 5 bases from J, the gap between germline ends came to 8 bases. Germline V gives CDR1 SNHLY, CDR2 FYNNEI.

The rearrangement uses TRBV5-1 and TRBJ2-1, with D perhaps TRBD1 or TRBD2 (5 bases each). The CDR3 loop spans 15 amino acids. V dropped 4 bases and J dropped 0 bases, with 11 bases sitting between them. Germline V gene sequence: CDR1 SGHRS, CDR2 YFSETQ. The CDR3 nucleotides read TGCGCCAGCAGCCCCGAGGGGTCCTCCTACAATGAGCAGTTCTTC. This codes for CASSPEGSSYNEQFF.

This CDR3 reads CASVPREDSSSGANVLTF. The CDR3 nucleotides read TGTGCCAGCGTTCCTAGAGAGGACAGCTCCTCTGGGGCCAACGTCCTGACTTTC. The rearrangement joins TRBV7-8 to TRBJ2-6; D perhaps matches TRBD1 (6 bases). CDR3 length: 18 amino acids. V lost 8 bases to trimming and J lost 0 bases, with 20 bases between them. Germline-derived CDR1 and CDR2 are SGHVS and FQNEAQ. Looking up the rest from reference TRBV7-8 and TRBJ2-6 gives the full variable domain: GAGVSQSPRYKVAKRGQDVALRCDPISGHVSLFWYQQALGQGPEFLTYFQNEAQLDKSGLPSDRFFAERPEGSVSTLKIQRTQQEDSAVYLCASVPREDSSSGANVLTFGAGSRLTVL.

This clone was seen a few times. The DNA of the CDR3 is TGTGCCAGCAGTTACTCCCTCAGGGGGCGCGGGGAGACCCAGTACTTC. It yields the protein CASSYSLRGRGETQYF. The chain links TRBV6-5 to TRBJ2-5, with TRBD1 identical over 8 bases. The CDR3 covers 16 residues. With V trimmed by 0 bases and J by 5 bases, 8 bases remained unmatched. Germline V CDR1 and CDR2: MNHEY, SVGAGI.

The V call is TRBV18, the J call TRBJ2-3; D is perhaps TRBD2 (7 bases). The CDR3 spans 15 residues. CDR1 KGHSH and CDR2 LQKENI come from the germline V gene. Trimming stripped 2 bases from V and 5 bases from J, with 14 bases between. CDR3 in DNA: TGTGCCAGCTCACCAACCGGGGGGCCGCTAGATACGCAGTATTTT. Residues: CASSPTGGPLDTQYF.

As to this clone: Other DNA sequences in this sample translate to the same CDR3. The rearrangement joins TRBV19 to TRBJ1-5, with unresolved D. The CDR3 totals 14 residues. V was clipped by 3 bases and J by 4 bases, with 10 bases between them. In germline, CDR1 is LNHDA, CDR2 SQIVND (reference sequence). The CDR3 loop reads CASSILAGNQPQHF. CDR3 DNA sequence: TGTGCCAGTAGTATTTTGGCAGGTAATCAGCCCCAGCATTTT.

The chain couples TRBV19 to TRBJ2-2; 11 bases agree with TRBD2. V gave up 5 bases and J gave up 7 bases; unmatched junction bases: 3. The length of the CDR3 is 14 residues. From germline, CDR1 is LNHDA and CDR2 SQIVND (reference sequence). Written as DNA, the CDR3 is TGTGCCAGTAGTGCTAGCGGGGGGCACGGGGAGCTGTTTTTT. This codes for CASSASGGHGELFF.

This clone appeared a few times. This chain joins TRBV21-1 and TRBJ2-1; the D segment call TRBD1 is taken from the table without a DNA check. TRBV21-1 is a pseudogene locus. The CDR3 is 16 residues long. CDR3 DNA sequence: TGTGCCAGCAGCAAACCCGACAGGGATCCCTACAATGAGCAGTTCTTC. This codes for CASSKPDRDPYNEQFF.

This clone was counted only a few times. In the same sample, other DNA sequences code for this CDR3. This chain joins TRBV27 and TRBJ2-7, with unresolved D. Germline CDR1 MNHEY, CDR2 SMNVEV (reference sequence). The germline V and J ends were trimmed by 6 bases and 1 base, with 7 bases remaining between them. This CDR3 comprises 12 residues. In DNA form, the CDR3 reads TGTGCCAGCAGCTCATCGTCCTACGAGCAGTACTTC. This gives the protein CASSSSSYEQYF.

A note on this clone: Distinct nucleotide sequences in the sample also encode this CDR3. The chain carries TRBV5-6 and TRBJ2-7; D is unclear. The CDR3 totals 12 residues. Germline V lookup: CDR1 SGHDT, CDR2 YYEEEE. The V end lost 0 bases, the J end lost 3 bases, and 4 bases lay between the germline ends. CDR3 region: CASSLGGYEQYF. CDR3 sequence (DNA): TGTGCCAGCAGCTTGGGGGGCTACGAGCAGTACTTC.

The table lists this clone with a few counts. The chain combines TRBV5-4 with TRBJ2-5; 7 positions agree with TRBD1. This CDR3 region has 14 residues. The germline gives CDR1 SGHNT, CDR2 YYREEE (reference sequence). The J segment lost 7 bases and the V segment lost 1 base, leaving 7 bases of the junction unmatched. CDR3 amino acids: CASSLLGGPGTQYF. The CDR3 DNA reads TGTGCCAGCAGCTTGTTAGGGGGCCCGGGGACCCAGTACTTC.

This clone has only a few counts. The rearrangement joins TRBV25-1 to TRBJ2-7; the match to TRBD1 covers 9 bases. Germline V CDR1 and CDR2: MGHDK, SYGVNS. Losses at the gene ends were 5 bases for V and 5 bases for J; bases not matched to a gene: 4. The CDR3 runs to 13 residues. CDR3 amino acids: CASSKTGGNEQYF. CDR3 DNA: TGTGCCAGCAGTAAAACAGGGGGCAACGAGCAGTACTTC.

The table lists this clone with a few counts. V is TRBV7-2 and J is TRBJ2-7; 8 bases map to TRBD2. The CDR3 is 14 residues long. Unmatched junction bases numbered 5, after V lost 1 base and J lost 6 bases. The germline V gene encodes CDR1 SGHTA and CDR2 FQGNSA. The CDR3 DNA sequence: TGTGCCAGCAGCTTAGAAGGCGGGGGGCGCGAGCAGTACTTC. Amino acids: CASSLEGGGREQYF.

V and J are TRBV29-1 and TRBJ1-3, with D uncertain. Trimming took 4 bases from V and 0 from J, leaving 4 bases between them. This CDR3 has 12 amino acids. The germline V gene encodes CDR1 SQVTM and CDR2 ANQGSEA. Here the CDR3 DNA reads TGCAGCGTTGCGGCCTCTGGAAACACCATATATTTT. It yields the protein CSVAASGNTIYF.

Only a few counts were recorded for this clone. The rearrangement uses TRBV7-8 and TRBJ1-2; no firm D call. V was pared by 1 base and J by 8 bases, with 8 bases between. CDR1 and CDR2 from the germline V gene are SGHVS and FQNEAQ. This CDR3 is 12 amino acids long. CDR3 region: CASSLVPGGYTF. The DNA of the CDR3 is TGTGCCAGCAGCTTAGTTCCGGGAGGCTACACCTTC.

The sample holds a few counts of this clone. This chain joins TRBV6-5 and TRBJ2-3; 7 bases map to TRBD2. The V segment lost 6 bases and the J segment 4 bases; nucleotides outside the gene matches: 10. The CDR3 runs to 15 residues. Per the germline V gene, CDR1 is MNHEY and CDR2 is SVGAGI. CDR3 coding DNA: TGTGCCAGCAGCCAACTAGCGCACAGCCCAGATACGCAGTATTTT. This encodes CASSQLAHSPDTQYF.

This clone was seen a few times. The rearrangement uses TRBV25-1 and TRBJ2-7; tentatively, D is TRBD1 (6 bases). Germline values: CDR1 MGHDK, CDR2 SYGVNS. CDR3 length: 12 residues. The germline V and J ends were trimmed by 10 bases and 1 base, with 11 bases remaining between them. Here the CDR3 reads CATQGQSYEQYF. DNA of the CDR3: TGTGCCACCCAGGGGCAATCCTACGAGCAGTACTTC.

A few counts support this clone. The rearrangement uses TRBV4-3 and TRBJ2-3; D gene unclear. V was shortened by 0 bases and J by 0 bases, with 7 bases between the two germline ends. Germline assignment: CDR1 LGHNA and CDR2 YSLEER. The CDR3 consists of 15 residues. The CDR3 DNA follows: TGCGCCAGCAGCCAAGAGCAATACAGCACAGATACGCAGTATTTT. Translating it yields CASSQEQYSTDTQYF.

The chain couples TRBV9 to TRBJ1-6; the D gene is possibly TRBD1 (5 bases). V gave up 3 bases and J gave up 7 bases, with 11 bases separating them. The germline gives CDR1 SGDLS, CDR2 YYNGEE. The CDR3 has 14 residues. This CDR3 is CASSGTLMNSPLHF. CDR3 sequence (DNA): TGTGCCAGCAGCGGGACACTTATGAATTCACCCCTCCACTTT.

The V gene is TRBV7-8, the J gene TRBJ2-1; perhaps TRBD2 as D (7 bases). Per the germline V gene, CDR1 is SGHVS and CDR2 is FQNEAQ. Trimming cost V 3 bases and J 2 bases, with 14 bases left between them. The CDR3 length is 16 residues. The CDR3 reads CASSFGGAQPYNEQFF. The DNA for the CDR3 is TGTGCCAGCAGCTTTGGGGGGGCCCAGCCCTACAATGAGCAGTTCTTC.

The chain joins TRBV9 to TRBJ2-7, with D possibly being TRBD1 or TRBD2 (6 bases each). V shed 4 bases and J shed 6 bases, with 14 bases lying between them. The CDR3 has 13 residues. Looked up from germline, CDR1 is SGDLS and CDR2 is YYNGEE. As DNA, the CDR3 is TGTGCCAGCAGCAAGACGGGGGCTGGCGAGCAGTACTTC. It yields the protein CASSKTGAGEQYF. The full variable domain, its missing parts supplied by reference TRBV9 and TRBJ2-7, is DSGVTQTPKHLITATGQRVTLRCSPRSGDLSVYWYQQSLDQGLQFLIQYYNGEERAKGNILERFSAQQFPDLHSELNLSSLELGDSALYFCASSKTGAGEQYFGPGTRLTVT.